This T cell receptor beta chain is drawn from a study of blood T cell repertoires in COVID-19. Overall study context: COVID-19 samples, acute and convalescent, were from the United States, Italy and Spain. T cells, B-cell-depleted T cells, or PBMCs provided the cDNA or gDNA that served as material.

Libraries were prepared by immunoSEQ multiplex PCR; TCRdb keeps only in-frame clonotypes and omits some of them. The table includes 210,000 or so clones, more than 85% detected once. This CDR3 contains 13 residues. Trimming stripped 5 bases from V and 7 bases from J, with 14 bases between. The sample comprised peripheral blood. This receptor was identified in a middle-aged man with active or convalescent COVID-19. The genes are TRBV12-3 or TRBV12-4 and TRBJ1-2; D call uncertain. DNA of the CDR3: TGTGCCAGCAGTCCTGGCGGAAGGAGTGGCTACACCTTC. Protein sequence: CASSPGGRSGYTF.